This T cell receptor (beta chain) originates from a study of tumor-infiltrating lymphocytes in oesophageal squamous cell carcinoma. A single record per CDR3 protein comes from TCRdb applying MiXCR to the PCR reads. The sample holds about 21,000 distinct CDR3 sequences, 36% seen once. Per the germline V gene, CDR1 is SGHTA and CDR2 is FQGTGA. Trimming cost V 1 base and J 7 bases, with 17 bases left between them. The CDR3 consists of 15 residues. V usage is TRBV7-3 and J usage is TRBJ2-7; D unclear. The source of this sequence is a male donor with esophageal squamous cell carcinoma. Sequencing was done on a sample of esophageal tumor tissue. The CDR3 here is CASSLSDPISNEQYF. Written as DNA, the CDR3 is TGTGCCAGCAGCTTAAGTGACCCTATCTCCAATGAGCAGTACTTC.